The present T cell receptor beta chain was sequenced within a study of T cell responses to AZD1222 COVID-19 vaccine. The germline V gene has CDR1 MNHNS and CDR2 SASEGT. Deletions cut 2 bases from V and 1 base from J, with 20 bases between. This CDR3 has 18 amino acids. Repertoires were generated with immunoSEQ multiplex PCR, while TCRdb's copy carries only in-frame clones and drops some. This table has about 120,000 clones, about 93% appearing once. This TCR was recovered from an adult who received the AZD1222 COVID-19 vaccine. Specimen: peripheral blood, collected 28 days after the second AZD1222 dose. The rearrangement joins TRBV6-1 to TRBJ1-1; D ambiguous. The CDR3 DNA follows: TGTGCCAGCAGTGAAAAGAGTGGGCGGGGAGGGAGGAACACTGAAGCTTTCTTT. It translates to CASSEKSGRGGRNTEAFF.